These 6 T cell receptor beta chains share one sample of origin, sequenced in a study of a mutant IDH1 vaccine in newly diagnosed glioma. No antigen has been identified for these receptors. This table comes from immunoSEQ multiplex PCR, and its TCRdb copy is limited to in-frame clones, with some not included. The sample includes 95,000 to 120,000 clones, almost 90% of them seen just once. This sample's time point: week 11, during vaccination. Topical imiquimod was applied with each vaccine dose, which held 300 ug of mutant IDH1 20-mer peptide. This specimen consisted of PBMCs, obtained from a glioma patient whose treatment included an IDH1 peptide vaccine. The origin of the receptors is a woman between 45 and 65 years old with glioma.

With respect to this clone: The germline gene is not matched at one end of the junction; a read error may be the cause. V is TRBV7-7 and J is TRBJ2-2, with D uncertain. The CDR3 loop spans 13 amino acids. Germline V gene lookup returns CDR1 SSHAT and CDR2 FNYEAQ (reference sequence). CDR3 DNA: TGTGCTAGCAGCTTAGGAACTCCCGGGGAGCTGTTTTTT. It is translated as CASSLGTPGELFF.

This chain uses TRBV18 with TRBJ1-4; 7 bases map to TRBD1. The V segment lost 6 bases and the J segment 6 bases; nucleotides outside the gene matches: 13. CDR3 length: 16 amino acids. The germline V gene encodes CDR1 KGHSH and CDR2 LQKENI. CDR3 sequence (DNA): TGTGCCAGCTCGCGTAAACCTGGACAGGCGGATGAAAAACTGTTTTTT. Protein: CASSRKPGQADEKLFF.

The chain combines TRBV6-1 with TRBJ2-7; D perhaps matches TRBD1 (5 bases). V was trimmed by 7 bases and J by 2 bases, leaving 15 bases between them. This CDR3 comprises 14 residues. Germline CDR1 MNHNS, CDR2 SASEGT. CDR3 amino acids: CASTDVAGPYEQYF. As DNA, the CDR3 is TGTGCCAGCACCGACGTGGCAGGGCCCTACGAGCAGTACTTC.

The J gene is TRBJ2-7, the V gene TRBV6-1, with 8 bases that match TRBD1. Germline loops: CDR1 MNHNS, CDR2 SASEGT. J lost 0 bases, V lost 8 bases, and 3 bases had no gene match. This CDR3 is built from 13 residues. The CDR3 is CASGDRNSYEQYF. In DNA, the CDR3 is TGTGCCAGCGGGGACAGGAACTCCTACGAGCAGTACTTC.

A word on this clone: At one end the junction does not follow the germline gene, possibly because of a read error. The V call is TRBV7-7, the J call TRBJ2-7; 12 nucleotides line up with TRBD1. The germline CDR1 and CDR2 sequences are SSHAT and FNYEAQ (reference sequence). CDR3 length: 15 amino acids. CDR3 sequence (DNA): TGTGCTAGCAGCTCGGGGACAGGGGGCGTCGACGAGCAGTACTTC. Translating it yields CASSSGTGGVDEQYF.

V gene TRBV6-6 combines with J gene TRBJ1-3; D is undetermined. The CDR3 is 15 amino acids. Germline V lookup: CDR1 MNHNY, CDR2 SVGAGI (reference sequence). With 2 bases removed from V and 2 bases from J, the gap between germline ends came to 10 bases. The CDR3 nucleotides read TGTGCCAGCAGTTACAGCAAATCACCTGGAAACACCATATATTTT. Amino acid sequence: CASSYSKSPGNTIYF.